The clone carrying this T cell receptor beta chain was seen just once. As yet, its antigen is unknown. These data are taken from a study of T cells in localized non-small cell lung cancer. The table came from immunoSEQ multiplex PCR; TCRdb's copy has only in-frame clones and leaves some out. In the table there are over 65,000 clones, roughly 80% of which are singletons. The study's findings and limits: Paired adjacent lung recovered a median roughly 60 of the top 100 tumor clones.

The clonotype comes from an older female donor with stage I lung adenocarcinoma. The source was peripheral blood, collected before any cancer treatment.

CDR3 DNA: TGCAGCGCTACCCGCGGGGCCAGGGCAAAACTGTTTTTT. Translation gives CSATRGARAKLFF. The V and J genes are TRBV29-1 and TRBJ1-4; D perhaps matches TRBD1 (5 bases). V was shortened by 7 bases and J by 10 bases, with 19 bases between the two germline ends. Germline CDR1 and CDR2: SQVTM and ANQGSEA. This CDR3 contains 13 residues.